A single sample is the source of the 2 T cell receptor beta chains below, sequenced in a study of Ad26.COV2.S vaccination and SARS-CoV-2 variants. Specified treatment: about 20 received Ad26.COV2.S at low or high dose, single or two shots; roughly five received placebo; per-sample allocation not given. Sampling took place 63 days after the first vaccine or placebo injection. Profiling relied on immunoSEQ multiplex PCR, and the TCRdb table lists in-frame clones only, not all of them. The table lists over 300,000 clones, approximately 83% of them singletons. This material consisted of peripheral blood, taken in a trial of Ad26.COV2.S vaccine versus placebo. The receptors come from a person aged 18-65 years who received the Ad26.COV2.S COVID-19 vaccine or a placebo.

V and J are TRBV29-1 and TRBJ2-5; 7 bases align to TRBD1. Germline lookup yields CDR1 SQVTM and CDR2 ANQGSEA. This CDR3 has 14 residues. V shed 3 bases and J 0 bases; nucleotides not matched to a gene: 4. CDR3 protein: CSVDPGQHQETQYF. CDR3 DNA sequence: TGCAGCGTTGATCCGGGACAGCACCAAGAGACCCAGTACTTC.

V usage is TRBV4-1 and J usage is TRBJ2-1; the D is unclear. Germline CDR1 is MGHRA and CDR2 is YSYEKL. V was shortened by 1 base and J by 9 bases, with 7 bases between the two germline ends. The CDR3 runs to 12 residues. The CDR3 bases are TGCGCCAGCAGCCAAGCAAGGGCTGAGCAGTTCTTC. This sequence encodes CASSQARAEQFF.